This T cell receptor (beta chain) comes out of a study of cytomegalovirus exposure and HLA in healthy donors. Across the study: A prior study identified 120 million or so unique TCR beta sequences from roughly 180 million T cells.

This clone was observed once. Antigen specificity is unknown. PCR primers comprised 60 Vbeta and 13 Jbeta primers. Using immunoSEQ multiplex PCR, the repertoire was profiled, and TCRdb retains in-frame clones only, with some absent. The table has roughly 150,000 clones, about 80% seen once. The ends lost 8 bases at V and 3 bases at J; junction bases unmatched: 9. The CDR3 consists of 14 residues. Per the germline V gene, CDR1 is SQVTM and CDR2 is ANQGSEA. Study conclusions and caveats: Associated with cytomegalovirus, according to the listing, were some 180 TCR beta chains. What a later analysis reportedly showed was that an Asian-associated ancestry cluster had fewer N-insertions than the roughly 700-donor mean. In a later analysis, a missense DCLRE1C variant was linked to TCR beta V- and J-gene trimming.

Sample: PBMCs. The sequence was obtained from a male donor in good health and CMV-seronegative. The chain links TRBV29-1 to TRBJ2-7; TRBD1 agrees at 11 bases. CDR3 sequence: CSPEVDRGLYEQYF. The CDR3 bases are TGCAGCCCTGAAGTGGACAGGGGGCTCTACGAGCAGTACTTC.